This paragraph reports one T cell receptor (beta chain). Its target is unknown. Some clones are missing from TCRdb's copy, which holds only in-frame ones; the method was immunoSEQ multiplex PCR. The sample holds under 2,500 clones, around 58% seen once. This record belongs to a study of PD-1 blockade in classical Hodgkin lymphoma. Broader study findings: Newly diagnosed patients were reported to start with lower TCR diversity than healthy donors.

CDR1 and CDR2 (germline): SGHAT, FQNNGV. Trimming took 8 bases from V and 0 from J, leaving 5 bases between them. The CDR3 totals 12 residues. The patients all showed relapse after autologous stem cell transplantation, while their brentuximab vedotin exposure varied. The rearrangement uses TRBV11-2 and TRBJ2-1, with D tentatively TRBD2 (5 bases). This material consisted of peripheral blood mononuclear cells (PBMCs), taken at baseline. The sequence came from a human donor with classical Hodgkin lymphoma. The CDR3 DNA is TGTGCCAGCGGGAGCTCCTACAATGAGCAGTTCTTC. This gives the protein CASGSSYNEQFF.